The sequence of this TCR beta chain was determined in a study of cytomegalovirus exposure and HLA in healthy donors. General study findings and limits: Cytomegalovirus-associated status was assigned to approximately 160 TCR beta chains. TCR clusters originating in the first cohort tended to co-occur in the 110 or so validation repertoires, according to a later analysis. While the bulk of TCR sequences proved rare, some public TCRs turned up in many donors.

Assay used: immunoSEQ multiplex PCR; TCRdb lists only in-frame clones, some missing. This sample has under 200,000 clones, with approximately 86% found just once. While the first cohort had about 610 subjects, the donors belonged to the separate validation cohort of 100 to 150 subjects. This clone was observed a few times. The antigen is undetermined. Germline V gives CDR1 WNHNN, CDR2 SYGVQD (reference sequence). This CDR3 is 15 amino acids long. Trimming took off 8 bases at V and 1 base at J, with 15 bases between the two ends. The specimen was PBMCs. This rearrangement joins TRBV10-1 to TRBJ2-1; D is perhaps TRBD2 (5 bases). The clonotype originates from a woman aged 18-29 years in good health and CMV-seronegative. The CDR3 reads CASATSGSSYNEQFF. CDR3 nucleotide sequence: TGCGCCAGCGCCACTTCGGGGTCGTCCTACAATGAGCAGTTCTTC.